Sequencing of this T cell receptor beta chain was carried out in a study of T cell responses to AZD1222 COVID-19 vaccine. Overall study findings and caveats: Spike as a whole was targeted by vaccine-associated CD4 TCRs, dominant at 160-218 and 743-854. The repertoires were collected only after the peak T cell response. Two doses of AZD1222 preceded a rise in Spike-specific TCR breadth and depth.

TCRdb keeps only in-frame clones here, not all; method: immunoSEQ multiplex PCR. Of roughly 120,000 clones listed, more than 70% are singletons. V was shortened by 4 bases and J by 3 bases, with 7 bases between the two germline ends. Germline CDR1 reads SNHLY; CDR2 reads FYNNEI. The CDR3 consists of 13 residues. Regarding this clone: What it recognizes is unknown.

The sequencing here drew on peripheral blood, taken 28 days after the second AZD1222 dose. The source is an adult who received the AZD1222 COVID-19 vaccine. This rearrangement joins TRBV2 to TRBJ1-5; no clear D gene. The CDR3 region is CASSAQINQPQHF. CDR3 in DNA: TGTGCCAGCAGTGCACAGATCAATCAGCCCCAGCATTTT. Filled out from reference TRBV2 and TRBJ1-5, the complete variable domain reads EPEVTQTPSHQVTQMGQEVILRCVPISNHLYFYWYRQILGQKVEFLVSFYNNEISEKSEIFDDQFSVERPDGSNFTLKIRSTKLEDSAMYFCASSAQINQPQHFGDGTRLSIL.